This TCR beta chain was identified during a study of blood T cell repertoires in COVID-19. Study-wide background: The United States, Italy and Spain supplied acute and convalescent COVID-19 samples.

Looked up from germline, CDR1 is SGHRS and CDR2 is YFSETQ. The CDR3 loop spans 16 amino acids. V was shortened by 2 bases and J by 6 bases, with 20 bases between the two germline ends. Seattle's cohort entered during active infection and was followed longitudinally. Libraries were prepared by immunoSEQ multiplex PCR; TCRdb keeps only in-frame clonotypes and omits some of them. The sample includes 350,000 or so clones, about 91% seen only once; the top ten take 1.5% to 2%. What was sequenced was peripheral blood. This clonotype originated in a woman aged 25-40 years with COVID-19, enrolled during active disease. This rearrangement joins TRBV5-1 to TRBJ1-1; no clear D gene. CDR3 DNA sequence: TGCGCCAGCAGCTTCGCTCCCAGCGATCCTAGATCTGAAGCTTTCTTT. It specifies CASSFAPSDPRSEAFF.